A single T cell receptor (beta chain) is shown here with its context. With 0 bases clipped from V and 6 bases from J, the junction kept 10 bases outside the gene matches. Germline assignment: CDR1 LNHDA and CDR2 SQIVND (reference sequence). The CDR3 has 16 amino acids. Assay used: immunoSEQ multiplex PCR; TCRdb lists only in-frame clones, some missing. The sample has some 320,000 clones, roughly 90% seen once. This entry is derived from a study of blood T cell repertoires in COVID-19. Sequencing was performed on PBMCs or T cells enriched from blood (not recorded which). The receptor comes from a woman between 45 and 60 years old who had been exposed to COVID-19. The rearrangement uses TRBV19 and TRBJ1-2; 7 bases map to TRBD1. DNA of the CDR3: TGTGCCAGTAGTATAGATCAAGCAGGGGGTTTTGATGGCTACACCTTC. Protein sequence: CASSIDQAGGFDGYTF.